A single sample is the source of the 4 T cell receptor beta chains below, sequenced in a study of cytomegalovirus exposure and HLA in healthy donors (TCRdb year 2017). Preparation of the library involved the immunoSEQ multiplex PCR assay. A mixture of 60 forward primers for TCR Vbeta segments and 13 reverse primers for TCR Jbeta segments was used in the multiplex PCR. Here the immuneACCESS table is served through TCRdb, limited to in-frame sequences with V and J called. Missing clones are a known gap in these copies; in checked studies unresolved V genes cover under half, and the rest lacks a known reason. The table for this sample lists 120,000 to 150,000 clones; over 60% of them were counted only once. The top ten hold 1.5% to 2% of the sample. The specimen was PBMCs. The receptors were sampled from a woman in her twenties or thirties in good health and CMV-seronegative.

This clone was seen a single time. The chain combines TRBV6-1 with TRBJ2-7, with D unclear. Trimming pared 8 bases from V and 4 bases from J, leaving 15 bases between. This CDR3 region has 13 residues. Germline V gene data show CDR1 as MNHNS and CDR2 as SASEGT. In nucleotides, the CDR3 is TGTGCCAGCGGAGATTCGCCCCCATACGAGCAGTACTTC. Encoded protein: CASGDSPPYEQYF.

The rearrangement joins TRBV9 to TRBJ2-2; D is perhaps TRBD1 (5 bases). The germline CDR1 and CDR2 sequences are SGDLS and YYNGEE. CDR3 length: 13 residues. V was clipped by 4 bases and J by 7 bases, with 11 bases between them. CDR3 nucleotides: TGTGCCAGCAGCCAGGGTATCGACGGGGAGCTGTTTTTT. The encoded protein is CASSQGIDGELFF.

V usage is TRBV19 and J usage is TRBJ1-1; D ambiguous. The CDR3 covers 14 residues. The V end lost 5 bases, the J end lost 3 bases, and 13 bases lay between the germline ends. Germline assignment: CDR1 LNHDA and CDR2 SQIVND (reference sequence). The CDR3 DNA is TGTGCCAGTAGTGGATTGGTGAGGTACACTGAAGCTTTCTTT. It codes for CASSGLVRYTEAFF.

This clone was observed once. The chain uses TRBV19 and TRBJ1-2; D not certain. This CDR3 contains 14 residues. Per the germline V gene, CDR1 is LNHDA and CDR2 is SQIVND (reference sequence). Trimming removed 2 bases from V and 8 bases from J, with 15 bases in between. The CDR3, as DNA: TGTGCCAGTAGTATATCGAGGCAGCCGCAAGGCTACACCTTC. Its protein product is CASSISRQPQGYTF.